Following are 26 T cell receptor beta chains from one sample sequenced in a study. TCRdb itself ran the 5' RACE reads through MiXCR, one entry per CDR3 protein. The table records roughly 45,000 distinct CDR3 sequences, around 20% of them present only once. The sorted Tregs were CD4+CD25+CD127-/low cells. The sequencing input was Tregs sorted from blood. The origin of the receptors is a female donor with breast cancer.

In the case of this clonotype: A single base separates this from a much larger clone, so it may be a read error. This chain uses TRBV5-1 with TRBJ1-1; D remains unclear. V gave up 2 bases and J gave up 3 bases, with 8 bases separating them. The CDR3 is 13 residues long. From germline, CDR1 is SGHRS and CDR2 YFSETQ. This CDR3 is CASSFEGHTEAFF. The CDR3 DNA is TGCGCCAGCAGCTTCGAGGGTCACACTGAAGCTTTCTTT.

There are many counts of this clonotype. This chain links TRBV5-1 with TRBJ2-1; no reliable D call. V was cut by 2 bases and J by 5 bases, with 2 bases left in between. This CDR3 region has 11 residues. Germline V lookup: CDR1 SGHRS, CDR2 YFSETQ. The CDR3 DNA reads TGCGCCAGCAGCTTAGACAATGAGCAGTTCTTC. Its translation: CASSLDNEQFF.

As to this clonotype: A read error is possible here, since a much larger clone lies one base away. The rearrangement joins TRBV7-9 to TRBJ2-1, with 7 bases identical to TRBD2. CDR1 and CDR2 (germline): SEHNR, FQNEAQ (reference sequence). The length of the CDR3 is 13 residues. The CDR3 nucleotides are TGTACCAGCAGGGAGGGAGCCTACAATGAGCAGTTCTTC. Residues: CTSREGAYNEQFF.

This clonotype occurred a few times. This rearrangement joins TRBV7-9 to TRBJ2-6; D gene ambiguous. This CDR3 has 15 residues. The germline gives CDR1 SEHNR, CDR2 FQNEAQ (reference sequence). Trimming removed 5 bases from V and 0 bases from J, with 8 bases in between. CDR3 region: CASSNEYSGANVLTF. CDR3 DNA: TGTGCCAGCAGCAACGAGTACTCTGGGGCCAACGTCCTGACTTTC.

This clonotype was seen at least ten times. V usage is TRBV6-1 and J usage is TRBJ2-7, with D unresolved. CDR3 length equals 15 residues. Trimming removed 2 bases from V and 6 bases from J, with 17 bases in between. Per germline, CDR1 MNHNS and CDR2 SASEGT. CDR3 bases: TGTGCCAGCAGTGAACTTCGAGCGAAGTGGGCCGAGCAGTACTTC. Translated: CASSELRAKWAEQYF.

This clonotype was seen a handful of times. This chain joins TRBV5-1 and TRBJ1-3, with 7 bases identical to TRBD1. CDR1 SGHRS and CDR2 YFSETQ come from the germline V gene. V gave up 3 bases and J gave up 2 bases; unmatched junction bases: 5. This CDR3 comprises 15 residues. CDR3 region: CASSSGQVPGNTIYF. CDR3 DNA: TGCGCCAGCAGCTCAGGACAGGTTCCTGGAAACACCATATATTTT.

Note on this clonotype: A much larger clone differs by one base, so this may be a read error. The V gene is TRBV14, the J gene TRBJ2-7; no reliable D call. Trimming took off 0 bases at V and 6 bases at J, with 6 bases between the two ends. The germline CDR1 and CDR2 sequences are SGHDN and FVKESK. The CDR3 covers 12 residues. CDR3 nucleotide sequence: TGTGCCAGCAGCCAAGATCGCACCGAGCAGTACTTC. Residues: CASSQDRTEQYF.

This clonotype was picked up many times. The chain couples TRBV4-2 to TRBJ2-2; TRBD2 aligns across 8 bases. CDR1 LGHNA and CDR2 YNFKEQ come from the germline V gene. J lost 4 bases, V lost 2 bases, and 3 bases had no gene match. The length of the CDR3 is 15 residues. CDR3 coding DNA: TGTGCCAGCAGCCAAAGGGCGGGAGGCACCGGGGAGCTGTTTTTT. Translated: CASSQRAGGTGELFF.

This clonotype was recorded many times. This chain connects TRBV4-1 to TRBJ1-1, with a weak D call TRBD1 (5 bases). The CDR3 extends over 14 amino acids. The germline CDR1 and CDR2 sequences are MGHRA and YSYEKL. The V gene lost 0 bases and the J gene lost 6 bases, with 11 bases spanning the gap. CDR3 sequence (DNA): TGCGCCAGCAGCCAAGAAAAAACAGGACCTGAAGCTTTCTTT. Translation: CASSQEKTGPEAFF.

Only a few counts were recorded for this clonotype. This rearrangement joins TRBV7-3 to TRBJ2-2; no clear D. This CDR3 comprises 12 residues. Germline CDR1 SGHTA, CDR2 FQGTGA. V lost 6 bases to trimming and J lost 0 bases, with 2 bases between them. The CDR3: CASSSNTGELFF. The CDR3 DNA reads as TGTGCCAGCAGTTCGAACACCGGGGAGCTGTTTTTT.

This clonotype has at least ten counts. The chain couples TRBV12-3 or TRBV12-4 to TRBJ1-5, with no clear D. The CDR3 has 16 residues. Trimming removed 4 bases from V and 0 bases from J, with 13 bases in between. The CDR3 protein is CASSSKGGYSNQPQHF. CDR3 nucleotide sequence: TGTGCCAGCAGTTCGAAGGGTGGGTATAGCAATCAGCCCCAGCATTTT.

This clonotype is medium-sized within its sample. The chain uses TRBV5-1 and TRBJ1-1; D remains unclear. Germline loops: CDR1 SGHRS, CDR2 YFSETQ. The length of the CDR3 is 11 residues. Trimming cost V 2 bases and J 5 bases, with 4 bases left between them. The CDR3 coding sequence is TGCGCCAGCAGCTTTGGGACTGAAGCTTTCTTT. Its translation is CASSFGTEAFF. Looking up the rest from reference TRBV5-1 and TRBJ1-1 gives the full variable domain: KAGVTQTPRYLIKTRGQQVTLSCSPISGHRSVSWYQQTPGQGLQFLFEYFSETQRNKGNFPGRFSGRQFSNSRSEMNVSTLELGDSALYLCASSFGTEAFFGQGTRLTVV.

This clonotype was recorded many times. The rearrangement joins TRBV9 to TRBJ1-1; D gene ambiguous. Germline-derived CDR1 and CDR2 are SGDLS and YYNGEE. V lost 4 bases and J lost 0, with 13 bases in between. The CDR3 has 15 amino acids. CDR3 sequence (DNA): TGTGCCAGCAGCATCAGTTACTCCATGAACACTGAAGCTTTCTTT. It is translated as CASSISYSMNTEAFF.

In its sample, this clonotype was seen many times. The junction does not match germline at one end; this may be a read error. The rearrangement links TRBV4-1 to TRBJ2-1; D remains unclear. The CDR3 consists of 13 residues. Germline V gene lookup returns CDR1 MGHRA and CDR2 YSYEKL. The CDR3, as DNA: TGCGCCAGCAGCCAGCTTTCCTCCAATGAGCAGTTCTTC. Amino acids: CASSQLSSNEQFF.

There are many counts of this clonotype. This sequence joins TRBV27 and TRBJ2-1; unclear D gene. The CDR3 length is 13 residues. CDR1 is MNHEY and CDR2 is SMNVEV in the germline V gene (reference sequence). V was clipped by 3 bases and J by 5 bases, with 8 bases between them. As DNA, the CDR3 is TGTGCCAGCAGTTTTTCCAGAAACAATGAGCAGTTCTTC. The encoded protein is CASSFSRNNEQFF.

On this clonotype itself: A much more abundant neighbour one base away suggests this may be a read error. This chain links TRBV4-2 with TRBJ2-1; possibly TRBD1 or TRBD2 for D (6 bases each). V lost 3 bases and J lost 5, with 14 bases in between. Germline V gene lookup returns CDR1 LGHNA and CDR2 YNFKEQ. The CDR3 spans 15 residues. The DNA of the CDR3 is TGTGCCAGCAGCCAGACTAGGGACATCGACAATGAGCAGTTCTTC. Translated: CASSQTRDIDNEQFF.

This chain joins TRBV7-2 and TRBJ2-3; D ambiguous. The CDR3 is 15 amino acids. The germline V gene encodes CDR1 SGHTA and CDR2 FQGNSA. Trimming pared 1 base from V and 0 bases from J, leaving 8 bases between. The CDR3, as DNA: TGTGCCAGCAGCTTAGTTTCTTGGAGCACAGATACGCAGTATTTT. Its translation: CASSLVSWSTDTQYF.

There are many counts of this clonotype. The chain uses TRBV27 and TRBJ1-1; 7 bases match TRBD1. The CDR3 runs to 14 residues. The V segment lost 2 bases and the J segment 1 base; nucleotides outside the gene matches: 1. The germline CDR1 and CDR2 sequences are MNHEY and SMNVEV (reference sequence). The CDR3, as DNA: TGTGCCAGCAGTTTAGGGACAGAGAACACTGAAGCTTTCTTT. Protein sequence: CASSLGTENTEAFF.

In this sample, this clonotype turned up many times. The chain employs TRBV7-9 and TRBJ2-5; D might be TRBD2 (5 bases). V was shortened by 6 bases and J by 5 bases, with 22 bases between the two germline ends. CDR1 and CDR2 from the germline V gene are SEHNR and FQNEAQ (reference sequence). The CDR3 consists of 16 residues. The CDR3 loop reads CASSSAGPIWDETQYF. As DNA, the CDR3 is TGTGCCAGCAGTTCGGCGGGCCCCATTTGGGATGAGACCCAGTACTTC. The variable domain in full, with the rest retrieved from reference TRBV7-9 and TRBJ2-5, is DTGVSQNPRHKITKRGQNVTFRCDPISEHNRLYWYRQTLGQGPEFLTYFQNEAQLEKSRLLSDRFSAERPKGSFSTLEIQRTEQGDSAMYLCASSSAGPIWDETQYFGPGTRLLVL.

By its share, this clonotype is medium-sized (0.01 to 0.1%). The rearrangement uses TRBV29-1 and TRBJ2-1; 8 nucleotides agree with TRBD2. There are 12 residues in the CDR3. Germline CDR1 and CDR2: SQVTM and ANQGSEA. V lost 5 bases, J lost 9 bases, and 6 bases stayed unmatched. For the CDR3, the DNA is TGCAGCGTTCCAGCGGGAGACGGTGAGCAGTTCTTC. It yields the protein CSVPAGDGEQFF.

This clonotype was counted at least ten times. The chain uses TRBV12-3 or TRBV12-4 and TRBJ1-1, with D hard to call. CDR3 length: 13 amino acids. The germline V and J ends were trimmed by 3 bases and 2 bases, with 7 bases remaining between them. In DNA, the CDR3 is TGTGCCAGCAGTTTTGATTCAAACACTGAAGCTTTCTTT. It codes for CASSFDSNTEAFF.

The chain uses TRBV7-2 and TRBJ1-2; the match to TRBD1 covers 7 bases. Germline CDR1 SGHTA, CDR2 FQGNSA. Germline trimming cut 5 bases from V and 0 bases from J; bases unmatched to any gene: 9. This CDR3 is built from 16 residues. CDR3 bases: TGTGCCAGCAGCCCTCCACCGGGACAGCCTAACTATGGCTACACCTTC. Its protein product is CASSPPPGQPNYGYTF.

The rearrangement joins TRBV4-2 to TRBJ1-4, with 9 bases identical to TRBD1. This CDR3 is built from 16 residues. Germline CDR1 reads LGHNA; CDR2 reads YNFKEQ. V lost 0 bases and J lost 4; bases outside the gene matches: 3. The CDR3: CASSQDATGGNEKLFF. The CDR3 region has the DNA TGTGCCAGCAGCCAAGATGCGACAGGGGGTAATGAAAAACTGTTTTTT.

This clonotype was observed a few times. The chain is built from TRBV6-1 and TRBJ2-7, with D perhaps matching TRBD1 (6 bases). The CDR3 has 15 amino acids. Germline-derived CDR1 and CDR2 are MNHNS and SASEGT. The germline V and J ends were trimmed by 5 bases and 3 bases, with 17 bases remaining between them. The CDR3: CASSLRSGQIYEQYF. The CDR3 DNA reads TGTGCCAGCAGTCTACGATCAGGACAGATCTACGAGCAGTACTTC.

A few counts support this clonotype. V and J are TRBV2 and TRBJ2-7, with 10 bases that match TRBD2. This CDR3 region has 14 residues. Germline lookup yields CDR1 SNHLY and CDR2 FYNNEI. Trimming at V came to 2 bases and at J to 12 bases, leaving 10 bases not matched to a gene. The CDR3 nucleotides read TGTGCCAGCAGTGAACGGGTAGCGGGAGGCCCGCGGTACTTC. Translation gives CASSERVAGGPRYF.

This chain uses TRBV6-5 with TRBJ1-3; no reliable D call. V lost 4 bases to trimming and J lost 0 bases, with 10 bases between them. This CDR3 is built from 15 residues. Per the germline V gene, CDR1 is MNHEY and CDR2 is SVGAGI. The CDR3 nucleotides read TGTGCCAGCAGTTTAAGGTGGAGCTCTGGAAACACCATATATTTT. Protein: CASSLRWSSGNTIYF.